A selection of T cell receptor beta chains follows, all from one sample in a study of cytomegalovirus exposure and HLA in healthy donors. Sequenced by immunoSEQ multiplex PCR; TCRdb stores in-frame clones only, minus some. The sample has around 220,000 clones, roughly four fifths seen once. Input material: PBMCs. These receptors all stem from a girl aged 5-17 years in good health and CMV-seronegative. The CDR3 runs from the conserved cysteine through the conserved F or W. Fields, in order: V gene, J gene, D gene, clone size, CDR3 DNA, CDR3 protein. D genes are given only for firm matches. Not all rows give a size; the values are once, few, many and, for expanded clones, a class.

TRBV28	TRBJ2-1	TRBD1	.	TGTGCCAGCAAGACCGGGACAGGGCTTTCGAATGAGCAGTTCTTC	CASKTGTGLSNEQFF
TRBV5-6	TRBJ2-1	.	.	TGTGCCAGCAGCTTGGACAGACACAATGAGCAGTTCTTC	CASSLDRHNEQFF
TRBV28	TRBJ1-4	TRBD1	.	TGTGCCAGCAGTACGAGACAGGGGTGGTGGGAAAAACTGTTTTTT	CASSTRQGWWEKLFF
TRBV28	TRBJ2-3	TRBD2	.	TGTGCCAGCAGTCTAGGGCCTAGCGGGGGGAGCACAGATACGCAGTATTTT	CASSLGPSGGSTDTQYF
TRBV21-1	TRBJ2-7	.	.	TGTGCCAGCAGCCGACATCACCCCCTCGGTCCCGGGACAGGGGGCCGGGGATACGAGCAGTACTTC	CASSRHHPLGPGTGGRGYEQYF
TRBV7-8	TRBJ1-1	.	.	TGTGCCAGCAGCTTAGCCCACAGGGACACTGAAGCTTTCTTT	CASSLAHRDTEAFF
TRBV5-1	TRBJ2-1	TRBD2	.	TGCGCCAGCGGTCGATATTCCGGGACTAGCGGATCCTCCTACAATGAGCAGTTCTTC	CASGRYSGTSGSSYNEQFF
TRBV13	TRBJ1-1	.	.	TGTGCCAGCAGCTTAGGAGGGGGTTTGGGGGCCGGCTCTGAAGCTTTCTTT	CASSLGGGLGAGSEAFF
TRBV25-1	TRBJ2-3	.	.	TGTGCCAGCAGAGGAAATAGACAGGCTAGCAGCACAGATACGCAGTATTTT	CASRGNRQASSTDTQYF
TRBV5-1	TRBJ2-1	TRBD1	.	TGCGCCAGCAGAACCGGGACAGGGAACAATGAGCAGTTCTTC	CASRTGTGNNEQFF
TRBV5-1	TRBJ2-1	.	.	TGCGCCAGCAGCTTGAGAGCGGATAGCTCCTACAATGAGCAGTTCTTC	CASSLRADSSYNEQFF
TRBV9	TRBJ1-2	.	.	TGTGCCAGCAGCGCAAGCTGGGCAGGGTTGGTCGGTGGCTACACCTTC	CASSASWAGLVGGYTF
TRBV27	TRBJ2-7	.	few	TGTGCCAGCAGCCCCGGACTGACGATAACCTACGAGCAGTACTTC	CASSPGLTITYEQYF
TRBV5-4	TRBJ1-1	.	few	TGTGCCAGCAGCTTGGAGGGGGGGACAATGAACACTGAAGCTTTCTTT	CASSLEGGTMNTEAFF
TRBV5-8	TRBJ2-3	TRBD2	.	TGTGCCAGCAGCAAGGGACTAGCGGGAGTTATAGATACGCAGTATTTT	CASSKGLAGVIDTQYF
TRBV7-2	TRBJ2-7	.	.	TGTGCCAGCAGCTTAGCGTATACGACAGCAGCCCCCTACGAGCAGTACTTC	CASSLAYTTAAPYEQYF
TRBV10-3	TRBJ1-1	.	.	TGTGCCATCAGGGGGGGGGCGGGGACCAACACTGAAGCTTTCTTT	CAIRGGAGTNTEAFF
TRBV4-3	TRBJ1-2	TRBD1	.	TGCGCCAGCAGCCAAGAAGACAGGGGGCTCAGCGGCTACACCTTC	CASSQEDRGLSGYTF
TRBV2	TRBJ2-1	.	.	TGTGCCAGCACCGGACTTGCCAATGAGCAGTTCTTC	CASTGLANEQFF
TRBV5-1	TRBJ2-7	.	.	TGCGCCAGCAGCTTCAGGGGTATAGGCTCCTACGAGCAGTACTTC	CASSFRGIGSYEQYF
TRBV18	TRBJ1-5	TRBD1	.	TGTGCCAGCTCACCCGTTTTTAGTACAGGGGGACATCAGCCCCAGCATTTT	CASSPVFSTGGHQPQHF
TRBV27	TRBJ1-4	TRBD1	once	TGTGCCAGCAGTTCAGACAGGGTGGCTAATGAAAAACTGTTTTTT	CASSSDRVANEKLFF
TRBV11-2	TRBJ2-2	.	.	TGTGCCAGCAGGGAGGGACTGTTCACCGGGGAGCTGTTTTTT	CASREGLFTGELFF
TRBV6-5	TRBJ1-4	.	.	TGTGCCAGCAGCTCAGTGAATATTAATGAAAAACTGTTTTTT	CASSSVNINEKLFF
TRBV7-9	TRBJ1-3	TRBD1	.	TGTGCCAGCAGCTTAGGTGCGACAGGGAGGAAAAACACCATATATTTT	CASSLGATGRKNTIYF
TRBV7-9	TRBJ1-1	TRBD1	.	TGTTCCAGCAGTAATACAGGGGGCAGGGTACACACTGAAGCTTTCTTT	CSSSNTGGRVHTEAFF
TRBV28	TRBJ2-2	.	.	TGTGCCAGCAATTCTCAGGGAGGCGGCACCGGGGAGCTGTTTTTT	CASNSQGGGTGELFF